Shown below are 18 T cell receptor beta chains from a single sample sequenced in a study of T-cell memory formation after mild COVID-19. One entry per CDR3 protein results from TCRdb running MiXCR on the 5' RACE reads. The profile covers hundreds of thousands of distinct CDR3 sequences, with 15% to 20% appearing a single time and more than 20% taken by the ten largest. Input material: PBMCs or a T cell subset sorted from them (not recorded which). The receptors originated from a man younger than 35 who had mild COVID-19 (a few samples of this study predate the infection). Cell type and time point are not known.

In this sample, this clonotype turned up many times. The chain links TRBV7-8 to TRBJ2-7; D might be TRBD1 (6 bases). CDR1 and CDR2 from the germline V gene are SGHVS and FQNEAQ. This CDR3 comprises 14 residues. V lost 6 bases and J lost 0, with 12 bases in between. The CDR3 is CASRDQQGSYEQYF. The CDR3 DNA follows: TGTGCCAGCAGAGACCAACAGGGCTCCTACGAGCAGTACTTC.

This clonotype appeared a few times. This rearrangement joins TRBV30 to TRBJ2-7, with D possibly matching TRBD2 (6 bases). Deletions cut 0 bases from V and 0 bases from J, with 18 bases between. CDR1 is GTSNPN, CDR2 SVGIG, per germline (reference sequence). This CDR3 spans 17 amino acids. This chain's CDR3 is CAWSVFSGTQSSYEQYF. CDR3 DNA sequence: TGTGCCTGGAGTGTATTTTCCGGGACTCAGAGCTCCTACGAGCAGTACTTC.

The rearrangement links TRBV7-8 to TRBJ2-2; D call uncertain. The V end was cut by 3 bases, the J end by 2 bases, with 10 bases between. This CDR3 is built from 15 residues. Germline V gene sequence: CDR1 SGHVS, CDR2 FQNEAQ. The CDR3 sequence is CASSFTAGNTGELFF. The CDR3 region has the DNA TGTGCCAGCAGCTTTACAGCCGGCAACACCGGGGAGCTGTTTTTT. Using reference TRBV7-8 and TRBJ2-2 for the parts outside the CDR3, the full variable domain is GAGVSQSPRYKVAKRGQDVALRCDPISGHVSLFWYQQALGQGPEFLTYFQNEAQLDKSGLPSDRFFAERPEGSVSTLKIQRTQQEDSAVYLCASSFTAGNTGELFFGEGSRLTVL.

This clonotype was counted between two and nine times. The genes are TRBV7-2 and TRBJ2-2, with TRBD2 identical over 11 bases. Germline-derived CDR1 and CDR2 are SGHTA and FQGNSA. This CDR3 region has 15 residues. V lost 0 bases and J lost 6; bases outside the gene matches: 0. CDR3 loop: CASSLASGGAGELFF. DNA for the CDR3: TGTGCCAGCAGCTTAGCTAGCGGGGGGGCCGGGGAGCTGTTTTTT.

This clonotype was seen only a few times. This chain connects TRBV6-2 or TRBV6-3 to TRBJ1-5; possible D gene TRBD1, 5 bases. The CDR3 is made up of 13 amino acids. Germline V gives CDR1 MNHEY, CDR2 SVGEGT. V was trimmed by 5 bases and J by 15 bases, leaving 20 bases between them. CDR3 DNA sequence: TGTGCCAGCAGTCCGGCCGGGGACTGGGATTGGCATTTT. Translation: CASSPAGDWDWHF.

This chain connects TRBV12-3 or TRBV12-4 to TRBJ1-6; TRBD1 might be the D (5 bases). The CDR3 loop spans 12 amino acids. The V end lost 8 bases, the J end lost 10 bases, and 12 bases lay between the germline ends. The CDR3 sequence is CASGREGSPLHF. The DNA for the CDR3 is TGTGCCAGCGGCAGGGAGGGGTCACCCCTCCACTTT.

V usage is TRBV6-5 and J usage is TRBJ1-6; D gene ambiguous. The CDR3 is 15 amino acids. Trimming cost V 6 bases and J 6 bases, with 15 bases left between them. Germline V gene data show CDR1 as MNHEY and CDR2 as SVGAGI. The CDR3 DNA follows: TGTGCCAGCAGCCCTTTCTCTACCGCTAATTCACCCCTCCACTTT. This translates into CASSPFSTANSPLHF.

This clonotype was detected a few times. This rearrangement joins TRBV4-2 to TRBJ2-4; 7 bases match TRBD2. This CDR3 is 17 amino acids long. With 0 bases clipped from V and 3 bases from J, the junction kept 8 bases outside the gene matches. The germline CDR1 and CDR2 sequences are LGHNA and YNFKEQ. The CDR3 coding sequence is TGTGCCAGCAGCCAAGATTGGGGGTCGGGAGGCAAAAACATTCAGTACTTC. Its protein product is CASSQDWGSGGKNIQYF.

This clonotype has only a few counts. J is TRBJ2-3 and V is TRBV7-3; D gene unclear. Germline CDR1 is SGHTA and CDR2 is FQGTGA. This CDR3 comprises 13 residues. Trimming cost V 3 bases and J 3 bases, with 7 bases left between them. CDR3 residues: CASSFRQTDTQYF. CDR3 nucleotide sequence: TGTGCCAGCAGCTTCCGGCAAACAGATACGCAGTATTTT.

In regard to this clonotype: Mismatch with germline at one junction end may stem from a read error. The chain is built from TRBV4-3 and TRBJ1-3; D is unresolved. The CDR3 is made up of 17 amino acids. Germline V gene sequence: CDR1 LGHNA, CDR2 YSLEER. The CDR3 protein is CASSQVSVRPGGNTIYF. Here the CDR3 DNA reads TGCGCCAGCAGCCAAGTATCGGTGAGGCCGGGTGGAAACACTATATATTTT.

This clonotype appeared a few times. The chain has TRBV4-3 and TRBJ2-4; D unclear. The CDR3 runs to 15 residues. Per the germline V gene, CDR1 is LGHNA and CDR2 is YSLEER. V lost 3 bases and J lost 0, with 9 bases in between. CDR3 DNA: TGCGCCAGCAGCCACTCGAGGTTAGCCAAAAACATTCAGTACTTC. Protein: CASSHSRLAKNIQYF.

There are many counts of this clonotype. This chain links TRBV10-3 with TRBJ1-2; 7 bases are a match to TRBD1. CDR1 ENHRY and CDR2 SYGVKD come from the germline V gene. This CDR3 region has 12 residues. V dropped 10 bases and J dropped 3; count of bases not matched to a gene: 5. This CDR3 is CATHRGYYGYTF. CDR3 DNA: TGTGCCACCCACAGGGGATACTATGGCTACACCTTC.

This clonotype was detected a few times. The chain employs TRBV6-5 and TRBJ1-2, with 10 bases lining up with TRBD1. Unmatched junction bases numbered 13, after V lost 4 bases and J lost 2 bases. Germline V gene data show CDR1 as MNHEY and CDR2 as SVGAGI. This CDR3 comprises 18 residues. The CDR3 is CASSSPGQGTGANYGYTF. The CDR3 DNA is TGTGCCAGCAGTTCACCGGGACAGGGGACAGGGGCCAACTATGGCTACACCTTC.

This clonotype was detected a few times. V usage is TRBV6-5 and J usage is TRBJ2-2; 8 positions match TRBD2. Germline V gives CDR1 MNHEY, CDR2 SVGAGI. The CDR3 is 16 amino acids. The V and J ends lost 0 bases and 4 bases, in that order; junction bases with no gene match: 4. The CDR3 coding sequence is TGTGCCAGCAGTTACTCGAGCCTAGCGGGCACCGGGGAGCTGTTTTTT. Protein sequence: CASSYSSLAGTGELFF.

This chain joins TRBV29-1 and TRBJ2-1; 11 bases map to TRBD2. The CDR3 runs 14 residues. Germline V gene data show CDR1 as SQVTM and CDR2 as ANQGSEA. With 7 bases clipped from V and 8 bases from J, the junction kept 10 bases outside the gene matches. DNA for the CDR3: TGCAGCGCCTCAGGGACTAGCGGAACGTATGAGCAGTTCTTC. Translated, it gives CSASGTSGTYEQFF.

There are a few counts of this clonotype. The gene calls are TRBV6-6 and TRBJ2-1; 8 nucleotides match TRBD1. The CDR3 loop spans 15 amino acids. Trimming at V came to 6 bases and at J to 4 bases, leaving 8 bases not matched to a gene. The germline gives CDR1 MNHNY, CDR2 SVGAGI (reference sequence). The CDR3 bases are TGTGCCAGCAGCCTAAGACAGGGGTCTTACAATGAGCAGTTCTTC. Its protein product is CASSLRQGSYNEQFF.

This clonotype has just a few counts. This chain connects TRBV6-2 or TRBV6-3 to TRBJ1-1; D unresolved. This CDR3 is built from 15 residues. Germline V gives CDR1 MNHEY, CDR2 SVGEGT. Trimming cost V 6 bases and J 0 bases, with 14 bases left between them. CDR3 in amino acids: CASSPHGFLNTEAFF. The CDR3 DNA reads TGTGCCAGCAGCCCCCATGGGTTTTTGAACACTGAAGCTTTCTTT.

This clonotype was counted ten times or more. The chain carries TRBV5-1 and TRBJ2-3; weak D call: TRBD2 (6 bases). Trimming took 0 bases from V and 1 from J, leaving 9 bases between them. The CDR3 is 15 residues long. Germline-derived CDR1 and CDR2 are SGHRS and YFSETQ. The CDR3 region is CASSLVASGTDTQYF. The CDR3 DNA is TGCGCCAGCAGCTTGGTTGCTAGCGGCACAGATACGCAGTATTTT.